The 20 T cell receptor beta chains below all came from one sample that was sequenced in a study of beta chain features in type 1 diabetes. The whole isolated RNA underwent reverse transcription, so sequencing captured expressed TCRB transcripts. The assay was immunoSEQ multiplex PCR, and TCRdb's table has in-frame clones only and misses some. This repertoire shows roughly 290,000 clones, 8% found once; its top ten account for 0.9% to 1.2%. The material sequenced was central memory CD4+ T cells from blood. The receptors come from a woman between 18 and 29 years old in good health.

This clone was seen a handful of times. This chain uses TRBV7-9 with TRBJ1-1; maybe TRBD1 (5 bases). Germline V CDR1 and CDR2: SEHNR, FQNEAQ (reference sequence). V was shortened by 1 base and J by 1 base, with 7 bases between the two germline ends. CDR3 length: 14 residues. The CDR3 nucleotides read TGTGCCAGCAGCTTAGTCGGACAGAACACTGAAGCTTTCTTT. Encoded protein: CASSLVGQNTEAFF.

The V gene is TRBV28, the J gene TRBJ2-7, with 9 positions matching TRBD1. Trimming removed 7 bases from V and 5 bases from J; junction bases left unmatched: 9. CDR1 and CDR2 from the germline V gene are MDHEN and SYDVKM. The CDR3 extends over 14 amino acids. CDR3 coding DNA: TGTGCCAGCACCGGGACAGGGATTATCCACGAGCAGTACGTC. Amino acids: CASTGTGIIHEQYV.

The J gene is TRBJ2-7, the V gene TRBV7-9, with 8 nucleotides matching TRBD1. J gave up 6 bases and V 5 bases, and 3 bases lay outside the gene matches. CDR1 and CDR2 (germline): SEHNR, FQNEAQ (reference sequence). CDR3 length: 12 amino acids. In DNA form, the CDR3 reads TGTGCCAGCAGCAGACAGGGGATCGAGCAGTACGTC. Translating it yields CASSRQGIEQYV.

V and J are TRBV6-5 and TRBJ1-6; D is unclear. The CDR3 totals 11 residues. V dropped 7 bases and J dropped 11 bases, with 9 bases sitting between them. CDR1 MNHEY and CDR2 SVGAGI come from the germline V gene. CDR3 coding DNA: TGTGCCAGCATGACCCAACCACCCCTCCACTTT. The encoded protein is CASMTQPPLHF.

The table lists this clone with a count of one. The chain uses TRBV7-2 and TRBJ2-7; tentatively, D is TRBD1 or TRBD2 (5 bases each). Germline V gene data show CDR1 as SGHTA and CDR2 as FQGNSA. The length of the CDR3 is 16 residues. Trimming shortened V by 5 bases and J by 3 bases, and 20 bases separated the two germline ends. CDR3 amino acids: CASSPRGGPRVYEQYF. In nucleotides, the CDR3 is TGTGCCAGCAGCCCCCGTGGGGGACCTAGGGTCTACGAGCAGTACTTC.

This clone was detected many times. The chain uses TRBV29-1 and TRBJ2-5; 8 positions match TRBD1. This CDR3 region has 13 residues. The junction had 5 bases not matched to a gene; V was cut back by 3 bases and J by 5 bases. In germline, CDR1 is SQVTM, CDR2 ANQGSEA. The CDR3 DNA sequence: TGCAGCGTTGATCAGGGGGCCGGGGAGACCCAGTACTTC. Translated, it gives CSVDQGAGETQYF. The complete variable domain, with remaining parts taken from reference TRBV29-1 and TRBJ2-5, reads SAVISQKPSRDICQRGTSLTIQCQVDSQVTMMFWYRQQPGQSLTLIATANQGSEATYESGFVIDKFPISRPNLTFSTLTVSNMSPEDSSIYLCSVDQGAGETQYFGPGTRLLVL.

This clone came up a few times. The J gene is TRBJ1-5, the V gene TRBV28; TRBD1 matches at 11 bases. Looked up from germline, CDR1 is MDHEN and CDR2 is SYDVKM. With V trimmed by 6 bases and J by 5 bases, 3 bases remained unmatched. The CDR3 is 14 amino acids. The CDR3 coding sequence is TGTGCCAGCAGGGGACAGGGGGTGTATCAGCCCCAGCATTTT. This encodes CASRGQGVYQPQHF.

This clone showed up many times. V gene TRBV4-3 combines with J gene TRBJ2-3; a possible D gene is TRBD1 (6 bases). Germline CDR1 is LGHNA and CDR2 is YSLEER. Trimming took off 1 base at V and 6 bases at J, with 14 bases between the two ends. This CDR3 has 15 amino acids. CDR3 nucleotide sequence: TGCGCCAGCAGCCAAGGGGGGCAGGCTCGGGATACGCAGTATTTT. Translating it yields CASSQGGQARDTQYF.

The chain links TRBV4-3 to TRBJ2-2, with TRBD1 matching 7 bases. The V segment lost 4 bases and the J segment 5 bases; nucleotides outside the gene matches: 10. Germline CDR1 is LGHNA and CDR2 is YSLEER. The CDR3 covers 16 residues. CDR3 sequence: CASSLIGQVETGELFF. The CDR3, as DNA: TGCGCCAGCAGCCTAATTGGACAGGTCGAGACCGGGGAGCTGTTTTTT.

This clone was found a few times. The chain is built from TRBV15 and TRBJ2-5; D is ambiguous. There are 13 residues in the CDR3. CDR1 is LNHNV and CDR2 is YYDKDF in the germline V gene (reference sequence). The V end lost 0 bases, the J end lost 5 bases, and 7 bases lay between the germline ends. The CDR3 sequence is CATSRDHGETQYF. In DNA form, the CDR3 reads TGTGCCACCAGCAGAGATCATGGGGAGACCCAGTACTTC.

This clone has at least ten counts. The CDR3, as DNA: TGCGCCAGCAGTCGCATGAGCTCCTACAATGAGCAGTTCTTC. Translation gives CASSRMSSYNEQFF. This chain joins TRBV5-1 and TRBJ2-1; D uncertain. CDR1 is SGHRS, CDR2 YFSETQ, per germline. The CDR3 has 14 amino acids. V was clipped by 5 bases and J by 0 bases, with 9 bases between them. Full variable domain (remainder filled in from reference TRBV5-1 and TRBJ2-1): KAGVTQTPRYLIKTRGQQVTLSCSPISGHRSVSWYQQTPGQGLQFLFEYFSETQRNKGNFPGRFSGRQFSNSRSEMNVSTLELGDSALYLCASSRMSSYNEQFFGPGTRLTVL.

This clone was picked up a small number of times. The V gene is TRBV5-1, the J gene TRBJ2-1, with 8 bases identical to TRBD2. CDR3 length: 18 residues. Germline loops: CDR1 SGHRS, CDR2 YFSETQ. The trim removed 5 bases at V and 0 bases at J, leaving 13 bases unmatched. CDR3 nucleotide sequence: TGCGCCAGCAGTGGTGGCGGGGGGAAGCTTAGCTCCTACAATGAGCAGTTCTTC. Translation gives CASSGGGGKLSSYNEQFF. The full variable domain, in which reference TRBV5-1 and TRBJ2-1 provide the parts outside the CDR3, is KAGVTQTPRYLIKTRGQQVTLSCSPISGHRSVSWYQQTPGQGLQFLFEYFSETQRNKGNFPGRFSGRQFSNSRSEMNVSTLELGDSALYLCASSGGGGKLSSYNEQFFGPGTRLTVL.

J is TRBJ2-1 and V is TRBV14; D gene ambiguous. Germline V lookup: CDR1 SGHDN, CDR2 FVKESK. The CDR3 runs 13 residues. Trimming removed 3 bases from V and 9 bases from J, with 12 bases in between. CDR3 nucleotides: TGTGCCAGCAGCCATGGTCGTTGGGGTGAGCAGTTCTTC. Its translation: CASSHGRWGEQFF.

This clone was observed a few times. The gene calls are TRBV6-5 and TRBJ2-7, with D perhaps matching TRBD2 (6 bases). V dropped 8 bases and J dropped 2 bases, with 16 bases sitting between them. CDR3 length: 14 residues. Germline assignment: CDR1 MNHEY and CDR2 SVGAGI. CDR3 DNA sequence: TGTGCCAGCTCAAGGAGCGGAGGGACCTACGAGCAGTACTTC. Translating gives CASSRSGGTYEQYF.

This clone was observed a few times. This chain joins TRBV19 and TRBJ2-1, with 7 bases identical to TRBD1. The CDR3 runs to 15 residues. CDR1 is LNHDA and CDR2 is SQIVND in the germline V gene (reference sequence). J gave up 3 bases and V 5 bases, and 7 bases lay outside the gene matches. The chain's CDR3 is CASSYAAGGYNEQFF. For the CDR3, the DNA is TGTGCCAGTAGTTATGCGGCAGGGGGCTACAATGAGCAGTTCTTC.

The chain recombines TRBV11-2 with TRBJ1-1; a possible D gene is TRBD1 (5 bases). Per the germline V gene, CDR1 is SGHAT and CDR2 is FQNNGV. The germline V and J ends were trimmed by 4 bases and 8 bases, with 17 bases remaining between them. The length of the CDR3 is 14 residues. The CDR3 coding sequence is TGTGCCAGCAGCTCCTATATGGGGGTCGGAGAAGCTTTCTTT. Its protein is CASSSYMGVGEAFF.

This clone came up many times. The CDR3 loop reads CASSSKRGTYEQYF. The CDR3 DNA reads as TGTGCCAGCAGCTCGAAGCGGGGAACCTACGAGCAGTACTTC. The chain combines TRBV7-2 with TRBJ2-7; 7 bases match TRBD2. CDR1 is SGHTA and CDR2 is FQGNSA in the germline V gene. The length of the CDR3 is 14 residues. The J segment lost 2 bases and the V segment lost 4 bases, leaving 5 bases of the junction unmatched.

This clone was detected a few times. V gene TRBV4-1 combines with J gene TRBJ2-3; no clear D. The CDR3 runs to 15 residues. V gave up 1 base and J gave up 0 bases, with 8 bases separating them. Per germline, CDR1 MGHRA and CDR2 YSYEKL. CDR3 DNA sequence: TGCGCCAGCAGCCAAGTATCAGCTAGCACAGATACGCAGTATTTT. This codes for CASSQVSASTDTQYF.

V gene TRBV20-1 combines with J gene TRBJ1-2; D is uncertain. The germline V gene encodes CDR1 DFQATT and CDR2 SNEGSKA (reference sequence). V was clipped by 0 bases and J by 8 bases, with 7 bases between them. CDR3 length: 11 residues. The CDR3 protein is CSAREGGGYTF. The CDR3 nucleotides read TGCAGTGCTAGAGAGGGAGGAGGCTACACCTTC.

This chain uses TRBV15 with TRBJ1-4; 7 bases agree with TRBD1. This CDR3 has 15 residues. V was clipped by 5 bases and J by 3 bases; unmatched bases: 6. The V gene's germline CDR1 is LNHNV and CDR2 YYDKDF (reference sequence). The CDR3 region has the DNA TGTGCCACCAGCGCGCACAGGGGCTCTAATGAAAAACTGTTTTTT. Protein product: CATSAHRGSNEKLFF.